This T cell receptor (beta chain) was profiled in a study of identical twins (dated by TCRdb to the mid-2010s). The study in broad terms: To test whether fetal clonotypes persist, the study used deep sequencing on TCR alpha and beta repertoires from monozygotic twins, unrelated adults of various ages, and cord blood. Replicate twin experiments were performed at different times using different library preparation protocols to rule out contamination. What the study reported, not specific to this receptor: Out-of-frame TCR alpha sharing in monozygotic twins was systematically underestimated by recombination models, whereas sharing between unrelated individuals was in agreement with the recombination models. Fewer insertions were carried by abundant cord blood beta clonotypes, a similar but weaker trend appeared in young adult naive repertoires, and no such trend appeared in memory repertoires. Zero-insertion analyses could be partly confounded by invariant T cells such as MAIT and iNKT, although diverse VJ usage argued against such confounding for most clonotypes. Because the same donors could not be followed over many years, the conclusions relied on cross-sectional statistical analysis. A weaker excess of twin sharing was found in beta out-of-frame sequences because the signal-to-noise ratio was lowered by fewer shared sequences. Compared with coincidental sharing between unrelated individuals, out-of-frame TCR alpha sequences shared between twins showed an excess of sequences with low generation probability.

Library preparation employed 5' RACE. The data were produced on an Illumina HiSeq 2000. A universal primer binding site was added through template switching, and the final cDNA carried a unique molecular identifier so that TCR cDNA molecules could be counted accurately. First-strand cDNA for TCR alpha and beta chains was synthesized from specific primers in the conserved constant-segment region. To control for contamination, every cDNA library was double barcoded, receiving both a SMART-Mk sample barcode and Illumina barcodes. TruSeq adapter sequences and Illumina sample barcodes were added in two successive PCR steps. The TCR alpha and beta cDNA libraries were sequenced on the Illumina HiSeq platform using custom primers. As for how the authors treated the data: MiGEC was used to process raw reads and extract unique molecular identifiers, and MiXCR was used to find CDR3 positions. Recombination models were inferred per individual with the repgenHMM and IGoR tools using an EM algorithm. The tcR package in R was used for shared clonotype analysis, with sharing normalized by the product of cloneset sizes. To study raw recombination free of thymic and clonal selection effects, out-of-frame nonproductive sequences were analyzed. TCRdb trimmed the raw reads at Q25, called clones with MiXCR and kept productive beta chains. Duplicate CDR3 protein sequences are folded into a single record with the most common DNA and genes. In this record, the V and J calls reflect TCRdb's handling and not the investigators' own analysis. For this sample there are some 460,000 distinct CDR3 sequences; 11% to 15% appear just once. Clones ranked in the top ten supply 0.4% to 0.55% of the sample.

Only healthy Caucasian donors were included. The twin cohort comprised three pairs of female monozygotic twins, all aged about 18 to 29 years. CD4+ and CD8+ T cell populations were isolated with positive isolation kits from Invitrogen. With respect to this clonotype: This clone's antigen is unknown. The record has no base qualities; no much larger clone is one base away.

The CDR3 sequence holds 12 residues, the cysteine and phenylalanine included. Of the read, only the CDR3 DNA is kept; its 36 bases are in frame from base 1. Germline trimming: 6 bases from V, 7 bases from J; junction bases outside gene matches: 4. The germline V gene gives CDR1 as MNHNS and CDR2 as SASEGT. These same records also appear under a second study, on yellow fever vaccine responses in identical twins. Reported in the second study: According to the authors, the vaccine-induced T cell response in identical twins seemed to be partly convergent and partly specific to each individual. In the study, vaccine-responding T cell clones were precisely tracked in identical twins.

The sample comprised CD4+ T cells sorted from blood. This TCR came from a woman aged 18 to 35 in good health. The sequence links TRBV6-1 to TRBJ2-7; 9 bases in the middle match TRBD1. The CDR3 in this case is CASRTGGREQYF. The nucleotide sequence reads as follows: TGTGCCAGCAGGACAGGGGGAAGGGAGCAGTACTTC.